This T cell receptor beta chain appears in the sequencing data of a study of cytomegalovirus exposure and HLA in healthy donors. Study details: Falling in the Caucasian-associated ancestry cluster were 80% to 85% of some 400 genotyped donors.

The CDR3 runs 16 residues. CDR1 and CDR2 from the germline V gene are WNHNN and SYGVQD (reference sequence). V lost 1 base to trimming and J lost 5 bases; unmatched junction nucleotides: 8. The PCR used 60 Vbeta and 13 Jbeta primers. The method was immunoSEQ multiplex PCR; TCRdb's version includes in-frame clones alone and lacks a portion of them. The sample includes about 140,000 clones, approximately 82% seen only once; the top ten take roughly 1.4%. Findings and limits, study-wide: TCR beta V segments were, for the most part, productive about 87% or about 30% of the time in an earlier analysis. Reportedly, diagnosis of cytomegalovirus status by the classifier showed high specificity and sensitivity.

With regard to this clone: The antigen is not known.

The chain is built from TRBV10-1 and TRBJ2-1; 7 positions match TRBD1. Sequencing was done on a sample of PBMCs. This TCR was sampled from a man between 25 and 39 years old in good health and CMV-seropositive. Written as DNA, the CDR3 is TGCGCCAGCAGTGAGTGGGGACAGCGTTTTGACAATGAGCAGTTCTTC. It specifies CASSEWGQRFDNEQFF.